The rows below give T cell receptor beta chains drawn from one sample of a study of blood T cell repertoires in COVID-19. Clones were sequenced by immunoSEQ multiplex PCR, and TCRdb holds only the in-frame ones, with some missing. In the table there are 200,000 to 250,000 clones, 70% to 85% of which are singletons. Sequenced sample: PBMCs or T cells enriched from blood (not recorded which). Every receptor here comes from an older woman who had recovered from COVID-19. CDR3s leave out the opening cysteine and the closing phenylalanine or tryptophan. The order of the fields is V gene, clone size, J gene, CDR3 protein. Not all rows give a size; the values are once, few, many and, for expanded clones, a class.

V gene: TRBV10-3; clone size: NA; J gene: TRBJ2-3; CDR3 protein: AISDSGGKTDTQY
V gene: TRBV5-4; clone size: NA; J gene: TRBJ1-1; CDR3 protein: ASSPGQGRLSTEAF
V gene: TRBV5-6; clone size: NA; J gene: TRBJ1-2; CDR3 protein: ASSRGYGYT
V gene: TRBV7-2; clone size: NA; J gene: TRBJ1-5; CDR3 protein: ASSLNSAQPQH
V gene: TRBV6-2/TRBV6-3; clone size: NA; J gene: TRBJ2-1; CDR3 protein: ASCRAGNNEQF
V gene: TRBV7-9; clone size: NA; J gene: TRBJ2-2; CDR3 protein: ASSSDRELGTGELF
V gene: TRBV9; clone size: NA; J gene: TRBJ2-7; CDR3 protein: ASSVEDLSHEQY
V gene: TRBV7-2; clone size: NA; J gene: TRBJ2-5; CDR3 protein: ASSSSSGAKGTQY
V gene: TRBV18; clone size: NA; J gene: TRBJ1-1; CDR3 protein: ASSEGDRGLVAF
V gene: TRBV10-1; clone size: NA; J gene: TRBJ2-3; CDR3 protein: ASSEGPGVGTDTQY
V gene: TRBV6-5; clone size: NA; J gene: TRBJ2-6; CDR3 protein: ASSRDTGANVLT
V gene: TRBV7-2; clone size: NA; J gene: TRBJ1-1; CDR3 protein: ASSLVAGIHSNTEAF
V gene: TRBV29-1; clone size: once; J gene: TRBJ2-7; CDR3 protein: SARGGRSHEQY
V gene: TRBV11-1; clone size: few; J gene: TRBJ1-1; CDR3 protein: ASSLNPGNTEAF
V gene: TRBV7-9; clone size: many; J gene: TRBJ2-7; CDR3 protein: ASSPTDSPKGASEQY
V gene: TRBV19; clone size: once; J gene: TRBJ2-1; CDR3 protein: ASSTNERESLNNEQF
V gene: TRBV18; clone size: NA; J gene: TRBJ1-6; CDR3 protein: ASSSRDRGNSPLH